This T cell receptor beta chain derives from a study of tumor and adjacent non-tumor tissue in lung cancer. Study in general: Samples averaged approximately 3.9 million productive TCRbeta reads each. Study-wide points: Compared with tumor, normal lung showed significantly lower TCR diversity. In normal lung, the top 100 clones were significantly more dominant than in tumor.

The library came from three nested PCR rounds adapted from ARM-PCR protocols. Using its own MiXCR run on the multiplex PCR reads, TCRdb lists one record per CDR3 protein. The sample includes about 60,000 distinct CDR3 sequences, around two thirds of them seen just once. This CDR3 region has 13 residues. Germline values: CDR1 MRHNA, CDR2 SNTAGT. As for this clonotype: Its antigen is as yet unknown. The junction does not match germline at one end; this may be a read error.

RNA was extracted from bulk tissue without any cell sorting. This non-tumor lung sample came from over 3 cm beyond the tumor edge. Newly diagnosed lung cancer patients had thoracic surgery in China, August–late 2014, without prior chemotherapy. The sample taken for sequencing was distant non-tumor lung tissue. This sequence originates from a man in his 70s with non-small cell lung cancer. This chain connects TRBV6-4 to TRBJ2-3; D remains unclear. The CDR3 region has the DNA TGTGCCAGCAGTGACTCTGAGGCGGATATGCAGTATTTT. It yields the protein CASSDSEADMQYF.